This entry features one T cell receptor beta chain sequence. This sample is part of a study of blood T cell repertoires in COVID-19. How the authors handled the data: It was from reference gene primer amplification that nucleated cell counts were estimated. Here immunoSEQ multiplex PCR was the method, and the copy in TCRdb shows in-frame clones only, minus some. That table furnishes V, J and clone size, whereas the DNA furnished D and trimming. The sample shows over 150,000 clones, approximately 85% of them seen only once. This CDR3 comprises 12 residues. Germline CDR1 and CDR2: SQVTM and ANQGSEA. The junction had 4 bases not matched to a gene; V was cut back by 4 bases and J by 6 bases. Among Cohort 3 donors, those recovered had two negative PCRs, clearance, or symptom resolution.

This clonotype originated in a man aged 40-55 years who had recovered from COVID-19. Sequencing was carried out using PBMCs or T cells enriched from blood (not recorded which). The chain is built from TRBV29-1 and TRBJ2-3; TRBD2 matches at 7 bases. CDR3 in DNA: TGCAGCGTTGTAAGGGGAGGGGATACGCAGTATTTT. It is translated as CSVVRGGDTQYF.